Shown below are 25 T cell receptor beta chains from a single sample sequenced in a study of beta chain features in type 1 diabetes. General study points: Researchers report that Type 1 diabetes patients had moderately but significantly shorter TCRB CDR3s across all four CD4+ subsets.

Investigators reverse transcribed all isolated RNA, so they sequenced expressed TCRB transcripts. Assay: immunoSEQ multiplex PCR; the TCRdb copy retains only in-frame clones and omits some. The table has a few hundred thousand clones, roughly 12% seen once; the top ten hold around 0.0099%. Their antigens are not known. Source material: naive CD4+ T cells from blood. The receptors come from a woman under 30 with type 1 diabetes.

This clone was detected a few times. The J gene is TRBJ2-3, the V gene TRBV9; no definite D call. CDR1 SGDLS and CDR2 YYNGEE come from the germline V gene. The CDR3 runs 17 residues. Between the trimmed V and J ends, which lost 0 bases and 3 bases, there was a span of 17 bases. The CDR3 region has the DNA TGTGCCAGCAGCGTAGCTGCGGAGAACCCTGGAACAGATACGCAGTATTTT. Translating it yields CASSVAAENPGTDTQYF.

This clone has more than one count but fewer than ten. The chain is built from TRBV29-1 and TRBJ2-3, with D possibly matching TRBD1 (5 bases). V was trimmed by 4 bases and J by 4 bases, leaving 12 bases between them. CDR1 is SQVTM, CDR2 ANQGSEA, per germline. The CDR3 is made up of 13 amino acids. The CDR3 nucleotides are TGCAGCGTTGGCGTCAGGGAAGCAGATACGCAGTATTTT. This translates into CSVGVREADTQYF.

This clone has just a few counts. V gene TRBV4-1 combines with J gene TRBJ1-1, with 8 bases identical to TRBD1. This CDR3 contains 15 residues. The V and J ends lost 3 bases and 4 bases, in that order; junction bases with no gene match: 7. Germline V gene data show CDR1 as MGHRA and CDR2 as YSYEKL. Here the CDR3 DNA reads TGCGCCAGCAGCCAGGCTCTACAGGGGGGCACTGAAGCTTTCTTT. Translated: CASSQALQGGTEAFF.

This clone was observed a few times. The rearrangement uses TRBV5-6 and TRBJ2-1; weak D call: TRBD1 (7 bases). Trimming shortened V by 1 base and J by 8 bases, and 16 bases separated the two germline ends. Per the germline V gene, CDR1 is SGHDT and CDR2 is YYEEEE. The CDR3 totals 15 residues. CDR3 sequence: CASSLRRQGGDEQFF. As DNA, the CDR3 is TGTGCCAGCAGCTTGAGAAGGCAGGGGGGCGATGAGCAGTTCTTC.

CDR3 coding DNA: TGTGCCAGCAGTTTAGGGCTAGCTCCCTACGAGCAGTACTTC. Protein: CASSLGLAPYEQYF. J is TRBJ2-7 and V is TRBV28; D perhaps matches TRBD2 (5 bases). The germline gives CDR1 MDHEN, CDR2 SYDVKM. V shed 2 bases and J shed 2 bases, with 10 bases lying between them. The CDR3 has 14 residues.

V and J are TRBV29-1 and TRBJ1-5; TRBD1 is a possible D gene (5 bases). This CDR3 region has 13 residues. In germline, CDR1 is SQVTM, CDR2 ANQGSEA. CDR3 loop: CRGGRPLNQPQHF. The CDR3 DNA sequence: TGCAGGGGGGGGAGGCCGCTCAATCAGCCCCAGCATTTT.

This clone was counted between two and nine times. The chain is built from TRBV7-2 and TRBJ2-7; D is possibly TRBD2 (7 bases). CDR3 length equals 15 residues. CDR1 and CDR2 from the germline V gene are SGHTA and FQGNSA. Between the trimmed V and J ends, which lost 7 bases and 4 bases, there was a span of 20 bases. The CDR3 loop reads CASTTQAGARYEQYF. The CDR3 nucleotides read TGTGCCAGCACCACCCAGGCGGGGGCGCGGTACGAGCAGTACTTC.

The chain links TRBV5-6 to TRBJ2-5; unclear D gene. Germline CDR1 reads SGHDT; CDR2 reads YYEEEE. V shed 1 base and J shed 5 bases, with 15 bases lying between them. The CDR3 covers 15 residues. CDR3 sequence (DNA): TGTGCCAGCAGCTTGTACGGGTTTGTTGACGAGACCCAGTACTTC. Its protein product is CASSLYGFVDETQYF. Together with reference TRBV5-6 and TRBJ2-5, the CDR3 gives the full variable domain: DAGVTQSPTHLIKTRGQQVTLRCSPKSGHDTVSWYQQALGQGPQFIFQYYEEEERQRGNFPDRFSGHQFPNYSSELNVNALLLGDSALYLCASSLYGFVDETQYFGPGTRLLVL.

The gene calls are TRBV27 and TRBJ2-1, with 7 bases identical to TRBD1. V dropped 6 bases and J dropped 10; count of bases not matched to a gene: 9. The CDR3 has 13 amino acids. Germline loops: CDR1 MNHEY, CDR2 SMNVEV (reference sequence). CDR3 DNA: TGTGCCAGCAGGCGACAGGGCCAGGGCGAGCAGTTCTTC. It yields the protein CASRRQGQGEQFF.

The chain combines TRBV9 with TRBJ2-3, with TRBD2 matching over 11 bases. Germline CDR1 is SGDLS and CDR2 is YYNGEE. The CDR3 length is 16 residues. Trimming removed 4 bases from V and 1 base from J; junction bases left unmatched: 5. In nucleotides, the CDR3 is TGTGCCAGCAGCCCAGGGACTAGCGGCCGCACAGATACGCAGTATTTT. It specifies CASSPGTSGRTDTQYF.

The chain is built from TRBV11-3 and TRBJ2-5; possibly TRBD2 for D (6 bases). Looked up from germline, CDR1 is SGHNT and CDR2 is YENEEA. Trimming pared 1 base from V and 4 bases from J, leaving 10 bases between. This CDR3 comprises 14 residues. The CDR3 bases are TGTGCCAGCAGCTTAGGCGGGGTCGGAGAGACCCAGTACTTC. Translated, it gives CASSLGGVGETQYF.

CDR3 nucleotides: TGTGCCAGCAGTTATGGAGCAGGGATCTCCTACGAGCAGTACTTC. This translates into CASSYGAGISYEQYF. V usage is TRBV6-6 and J usage is TRBJ2-7; tentative D call: TRBD1 (5 bases). The ends were cut back, 3 bases at V and 0 bases at J, with 12 bases in the middle. This CDR3 comprises 15 residues. Germline CDR1 reads MNHNY; CDR2 reads SVGAGI (reference sequence).

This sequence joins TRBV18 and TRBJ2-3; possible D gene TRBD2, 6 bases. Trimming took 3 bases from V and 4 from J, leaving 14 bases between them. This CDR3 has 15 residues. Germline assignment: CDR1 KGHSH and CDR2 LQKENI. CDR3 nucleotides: TGTGCCAGCTCACCCCCGACTGGAGGGCCAGATACGCAGTATTTT. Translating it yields CASSPPTGGPDTQYF.

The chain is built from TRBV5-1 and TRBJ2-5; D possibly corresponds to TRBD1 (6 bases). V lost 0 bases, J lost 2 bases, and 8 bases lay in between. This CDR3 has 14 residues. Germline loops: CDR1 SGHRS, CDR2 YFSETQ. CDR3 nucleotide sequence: TGCGCCAGCAGCTTGGGGGGACAACAAGAGACCCAGTACTTC. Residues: CASSLGGQQETQYF.

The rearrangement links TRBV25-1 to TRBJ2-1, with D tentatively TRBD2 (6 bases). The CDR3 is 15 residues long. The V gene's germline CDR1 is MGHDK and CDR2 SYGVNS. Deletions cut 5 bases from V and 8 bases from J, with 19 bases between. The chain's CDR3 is CASSLATHRSDEQFF. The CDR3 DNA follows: TGTGCCAGCAGTCTAGCGACCCATCGCTCGGATGAGCAGTTCTTC.

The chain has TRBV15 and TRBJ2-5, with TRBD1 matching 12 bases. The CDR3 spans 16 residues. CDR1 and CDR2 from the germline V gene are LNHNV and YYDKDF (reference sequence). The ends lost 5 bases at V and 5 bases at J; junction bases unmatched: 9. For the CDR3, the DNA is TGTGCCACCAGCGGGGACAGGGGGCGGCCTAGGGAGACCCAGTACTTC. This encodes CATSGDRGRPRETQYF. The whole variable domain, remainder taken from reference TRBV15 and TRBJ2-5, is DAMVIQNPRYQVTQFGKPVTLSCSQTLNHNVMYWYQQKSSQAPKLLFHYYDKDFNNEADTPDNFQSRRPNTSFCFLDIRSPGLGDTAMYLCATSGDRGRPRETQYFGPGTRLLVL.

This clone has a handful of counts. CDR3 residues: CAGGSQGTEAFF. CDR3 DNA: TGTGCCGGAGGGTCTCAGGGCACTGAAGCTTTCTTT. The gene calls are TRBV11-2 and TRBJ1-1; possible D gene TRBD1, 5 bases. Germline lookup yields CDR1 SGHAT and CDR2 FQNNGV. Trimming removed 11 bases from V and 4 bases from J, with 14 bases in between. The CDR3 is 12 residues long.

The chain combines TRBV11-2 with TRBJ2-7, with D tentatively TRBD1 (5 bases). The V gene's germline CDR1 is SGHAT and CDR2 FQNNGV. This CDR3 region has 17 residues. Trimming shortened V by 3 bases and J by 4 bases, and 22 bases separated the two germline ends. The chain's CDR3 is CASSFVLGVARAYEQYF. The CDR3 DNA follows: TGTGCCAGCAGCTTCGTCTTAGGGGTCGCCAGGGCATACGAGCAGTACTTC.

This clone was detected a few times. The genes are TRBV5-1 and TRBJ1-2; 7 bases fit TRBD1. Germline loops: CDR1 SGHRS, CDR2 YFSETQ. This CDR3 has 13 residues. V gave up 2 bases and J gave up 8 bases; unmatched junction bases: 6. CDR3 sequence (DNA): TGCGCCAGCAGCTTTGGGGGGACAGACGGCTACACCTTC. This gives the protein CASSFGGTDGYTF.

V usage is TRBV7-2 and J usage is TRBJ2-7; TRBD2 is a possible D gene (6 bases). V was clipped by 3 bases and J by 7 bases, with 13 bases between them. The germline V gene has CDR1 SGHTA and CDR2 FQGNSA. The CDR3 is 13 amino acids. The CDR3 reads CASSFGGTGEQYF. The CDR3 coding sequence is TGTGCCAGCAGCTTCGGAGGGACGGGGGAGCAGTACTTC.

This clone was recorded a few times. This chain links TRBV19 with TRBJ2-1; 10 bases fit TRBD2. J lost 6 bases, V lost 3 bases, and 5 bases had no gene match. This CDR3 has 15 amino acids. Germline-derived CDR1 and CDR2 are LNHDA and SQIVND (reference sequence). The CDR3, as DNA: TGTGCCAGTAGTATCCTAGCGGGGGCCAGCAATGAGCAGTTCTTC. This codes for CASSILAGASNEQFF.

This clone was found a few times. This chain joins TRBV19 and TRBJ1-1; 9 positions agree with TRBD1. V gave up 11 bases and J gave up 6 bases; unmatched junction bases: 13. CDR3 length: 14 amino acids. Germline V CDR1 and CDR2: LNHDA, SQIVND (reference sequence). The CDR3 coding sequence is TGTGCCGTAGGACAGGGGATCCTGGGACCTGAAGCTTTCTTT. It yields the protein CAVGQGILGPEAFF. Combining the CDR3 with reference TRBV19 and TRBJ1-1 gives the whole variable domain DGGITQSPKYLFRKEGQNVTLSCEQNLNHDAMYWYRQDPGQGLRLIYYSQIVNDFQKGDIAEGYSVSREKKESFPLTVTSAQKNPTAFYLCAVGQGILGPEAFFGQGTRLTVV.

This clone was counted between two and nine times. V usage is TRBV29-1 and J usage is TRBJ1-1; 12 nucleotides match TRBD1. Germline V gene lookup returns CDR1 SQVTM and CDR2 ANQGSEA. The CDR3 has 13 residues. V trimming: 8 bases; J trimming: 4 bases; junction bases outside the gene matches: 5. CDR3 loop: CSTGTGGFTEAFF. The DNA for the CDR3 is TGCAGCACCGGGACAGGGGGCTTCACTGAAGCTTTCTTT.

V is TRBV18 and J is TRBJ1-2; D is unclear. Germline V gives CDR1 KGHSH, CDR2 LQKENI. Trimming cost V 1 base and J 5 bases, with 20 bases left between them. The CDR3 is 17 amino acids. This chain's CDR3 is CASSPQDRGSSGYGYTF. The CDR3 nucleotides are TGTGCCAGCTCACCACAGGACCGAGGGAGTAGCGGGTATGGCTACACCTTC.

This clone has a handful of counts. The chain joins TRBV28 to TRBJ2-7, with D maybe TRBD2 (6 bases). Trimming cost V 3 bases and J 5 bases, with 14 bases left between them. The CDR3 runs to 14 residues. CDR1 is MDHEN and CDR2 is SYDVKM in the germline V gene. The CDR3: CASSFLAGTDEQYF. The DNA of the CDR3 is TGTGCCAGCAGTTTCTTGGCGGGAACCGACGAGCAGTACTTC.